This T cell receptor beta chain was captured in a study of a mutant IDH1 vaccine in newly diagnosed glioma. Overall study: Vaccination of patients was performed eight times, in weeks 1, 3, 5, 7, 11, 15, 19 and 23. With temozolomide cycles, or 4-6 weeks after radiotherapy alone, vaccination was started. Earlier therapy was either radiotherapy, temozolomide, or both, and most got both.

V was trimmed by 6 bases and J by 2 bases, leaving 4 bases between them. Germline V gene lookup returns CDR1 DFQATT and CDR2 SNEGSKA (reference sequence). The CDR3 has 10 residues. Method: immunoSEQ multiplex PCR; TCRdb's copy keeps in-frame clones and lacks some. The sample records tens of thousands of clones, 70% to 85% being singletons. As to this clone: Its antigen is not known.

The time point was: week 11, during vaccination. Topical imiquimod was applied with each vaccine dose, which held 300 ug of mutant IDH1 20-mer peptide. The study enrolled donors with new WHO grade 3 or 4 IDH1-mutant, ATRX-lost astrocytomas. This clonotype was sampled from a woman in her 50s with glioma. This sample comprised PBMCs, obtained from a glioma patient whose treatment included an IDH1 peptide vaccine. The genes are TRBV20-1 and TRBJ2-5; D remains ambiguous. The CDR3 sequence is CSALQETQYF. In DNA form, the CDR3 reads TGCAGTGCCCTGCAAGAGACCCAGTACTTC.